One sample yielded the 13 T cell receptor beta chains listed below, sequenced in a study of beta chain features in type 1 diabetes. Study-wide results and limits: Moderately but significantly shorter TCRB CDR3s were found in Type 1 diabetes patients in all four CD4+ subsets.

No antigen has been assigned to these receptors. Since all of the isolated RNA was reverse transcribed, expressed TCRB transcripts were what got sequenced. This table comes from immunoSEQ multiplex PCR, and its TCRdb copy is limited to in-frame clones, with some not included. In the table there are around 110,000 clones, about 17% of which are singletons. Sequencing input: central memory CD4+ T cells from blood. These receptors all stem from a man aged 25-45 years with type 1 diabetes.

This clone was detected a few times. One end of the junction fails to match germline, which may point to a read error. The chain couples TRBV7-9 to TRBJ2-5; 7 bases align to TRBD1. CDR3 length: 15 residues. Germline V CDR1 and CDR2: SEHNR, FQNEAQ (reference sequence). In DNA, the CDR3 is TGTGCCAGCAGCCCCCGTCCTCCCGACAGGGCCAAACTGGACTTC. This gives the protein CASSPRPPDRAKLDF.

In this sample, this clone turned up a few times. The J gene is TRBJ2-1, the V gene TRBV7-2; D is possibly TRBD2 (5 bases). CDR3 size: 13 residues. CDR1 is SGHTA and CDR2 is FQGNSA in the germline V gene. V was shortened by 7 bases and J by 9 bases, with 16 bases between the two germline ends. The CDR3 region is CASTTSPRGEQFF. The CDR3 DNA reads TGTGCCAGCACCACCTCCCCTCGGGGTGAGCAGTTCTTC.

This clone showed up just a few times. The rearrangement links TRBV7-6 to TRBJ2-4; no clear D gene. Trimming shortened V by 3 bases and J by 5 bases, and 8 bases separated the two germline ends. The CDR3 length is 13 residues. The germline V gene encodes CDR1 SGHVS and CDR2 FNYEAQ. The CDR3 DNA reads TGTGCCAGCAGCTTCCCGTTAGAAAACATTCAGTACTTC. Translated: CASSFPLENIQYF.

This clone was seen a handful of times. The V and J genes are TRBV5-1 and TRBJ2-3; maybe TRBD1 (5 bases). V lost 0 bases and J lost 0, with 11 bases in between. The germline gives CDR1 SGHRS, CDR2 YFSETQ. The CDR3 has 16 residues. Here the CDR3 reads CASSLDQGMSTDTQYF. The CDR3 DNA follows: TGCGCCAGCAGCTTGGACCAGGGCATGAGCACAGATACGCAGTATTTT.

The chain joins TRBV7-2 to TRBJ1-1; D is perhaps TRBD1 (5 bases). The CDR3 consists of 15 residues. The germline V gene has CDR1 SGHTA and CDR2 FQGNSA. V dropped 5 bases and J dropped 0 bases, with 13 bases sitting between them. In DNA, the CDR3 is TGTGCCAGCAGCAACATGGGGCAGCTGAACACTGAAGCTTTCTTT. Translating it yields CASSNMGQLNTEAFF.

The chain employs TRBV4-3 and TRBJ2-4; the match to TRBD1 covers 10 bases. The CDR3 contains 17 residues. Germline CDR1 and CDR2: LGHNA and YSLEER. V shed 4 bases, J shed 6 bases, and the junction held 12 bases outside the gene matches. CDR3 protein: CASSPVSGTGEGNIQYF. Written as DNA, the CDR3 is TGCGCCAGCAGCCCCGTCTCCGGGACAGGGGAGGGAAACATTCAGTACTTC.

This clone was counted many times. The sample holds other DNA sequences that translate to the same CDR3. The rearrangement links TRBV14 to TRBJ1-2, with TRBD1 identical over 7 bases. Looked up from germline, CDR1 is SGHDN and CDR2 is FVKESK. The J segment lost 6 bases and the V segment lost 4 bases, leaving 2 bases of the junction unmatched. The CDR3 runs to 12 residues. CDR3 protein: CASSPTGDGYTF. In DNA form, the CDR3 reads TGTGCCAGCAGCCCAACAGGGGATGGCTACACCTTC.

This clone was seen a handful of times. The chain has TRBV4-3 and TRBJ2-3; 7 bases map to TRBD2. Trimming removed 0 bases from V and 6 bases from J; junction bases left unmatched: 12. The CDR3 sequence is 17 residues long. The germline V gene encodes CDR1 LGHNA and CDR2 YSLEER. DNA of the CDR3: TGCGCCAGCAGCCAAGATACCCCTAGCGGCCCCCGGGATACGCAGTATTTT. As protein: CASSQDTPSGPRDTQYF.

This chain links TRBV7-2 with TRBJ2-3, with 7 bases identical to TRBD1. The CDR3 is made up of 14 amino acids. In germline, CDR1 is SGHTA, CDR2 FQGNSA. V gave up 5 bases and J gave up 6 bases; unmatched junction bases: 8. The CDR3 coding sequence is TGTGCCAGCAGCACGAGACAGGGTTCGGATACGCAGTATTTT. This translates into CASSTRQGSDTQYF.

This sequence joins TRBV5-6 and TRBJ1-6; 7 bases are shared with TRBD1. The ends lost 4 bases at V and 8 bases at J; junction bases unmatched: 9. The length of the CDR3 is 15 residues. CDR1 and CDR2 (germline): SGHDT, YYEEEE. This CDR3 is CASSILTGYYSPLHF. In DNA, the CDR3 is TGTGCCAGCAGCATCTTGACAGGGTATTATTCACCCCTCCACTTT.

This clone was seen many times. CDR3 coding DNA: TGTGCCAGCAGCCAAGGACAGGGATTGAATTCACCCCTCCACTTT. It is translated as CASSQGQGLNSPLHF. V is TRBV14 and J is TRBJ1-6, with 7 nucleotides matching TRBD1. The CDR3 sequence is 15 residues long. Per germline, CDR1 SGHDN and CDR2 FVKESK. V lost 1 base, J lost 7 bases, and 4 bases stayed unmatched.

This clone was counted a few times. The rearrangement uses TRBV7-2 and TRBJ2-5; 8 positions agree with TRBD1. The V gene end was trimmed by 6 bases and the J gene end by 2 bases; junction bases not matched to a gene: 8. There are 15 residues in the CDR3. Per germline, CDR1 SGHTA and CDR2 FQGNSA. CDR3 in DNA: TGTGCCAGCAGTGCGACAGGGGAAGGGCAAGAGACCCAGTACTTC. Translated: CASSATGEGQETQYF.

This clone was seen a handful of times. CDR3 amino acids: CASPRDKYTGELFF. In nucleotides, the CDR3 is TGTGCCAGCCCCCGGGACAAATACACCGGGGAGCTGTTTTTT. The chain combines TRBV7-2 with TRBJ2-2, with D possibly matching TRBD1 (6 bases). V lost 8 bases and J 3 bases, leaving 13 bases between the germline ends. Germline V gene sequence: CDR1 SGHTA, CDR2 FQGNSA. This CDR3 is 14 amino acids long.